Each of the 19 T cell receptor beta chains below was sequenced from the same sample in a study of shared clonotypes between healthy human individuals. Libraries were prepared by immunoSEQ multiplex PCR; TCRdb keeps only in-frame clonotypes and omits some of them. The sample lists roughly 1,500,000 clones; just under 99% were seen once. Specimen: naive CD4+ T cells sorted from blood. Subset defined: CD45RA+ positively selected. These receptors all stem from a man aged 25 to 40 in good health.

J is TRBJ1-1 and V is TRBV27; a weak D match, TRBD1 (5 bases). This CDR3 is built from 16 residues. In germline, CDR1 is MNHEY, CDR2 SMNVEV (reference sequence). Deletions cut 3 bases from V and 4 bases from J, with 18 bases between. The CDR3 DNA sequence: TGTGCCAGCAGTTTTGGTAGTTATGGAAGGGGCACTGAAGCTTTCTTT. Amino acids: CASSFGSYGRGTEAFF.

V is TRBV11-2 and J is TRBJ2-1; D is unclear. V lost 5 bases and J lost 10, with 15 bases in between. CDR1 is SGHAT, CDR2 FQNNGV, per germline. The CDR3 runs 13 residues. This chain's CDR3 is CASSPLRRHEQFF. The CDR3 DNA reads as TGTGCCAGCAGCCCGCTCCGAAGGCACGAGCAGTTCTTC.

Here the CDR3 reads CSVVRWVGNGYTF. CDR3 nucleotides: TGCAGCGTTGTCCGTTGGGTGGGAAATGGCTACACCTTC. V and J are TRBV29-1 and TRBJ1-2, with unresolved D. In germline, CDR1 is SQVTM, CDR2 ANQGSEA. The germline V and J ends were trimmed by 4 bases and 6 bases, with 15 bases remaining between them. The CDR3 runs to 13 residues.

The V call is TRBV28, the J call TRBJ1-1; D possibly corresponds to TRBD1 (5 bases). The germline gives CDR1 MDHEN, CDR2 SYDVKM. This CDR3 comprises 11 residues. The ends were cut back, 7 bases at V and 8 bases at J, with 11 bases in the middle. The CDR3 region has the DNA TGTGCCAGCAAAGGTGGGGGAGAAGCTTTCTTT. Its protein is CASKGGGEAFF.

V and J are TRBV5-1 and TRBJ2-1, with 10 positions matching TRBD2. After removal of 4 bases from V and 5 bases from J, the junction contained 18 bases not matched to a gene. The CDR3 is made up of 19 amino acids. CDR1 and CDR2 (germline): SGHRS, YFSETQ. The CDR3 spells CASSQPSTASGSLHNEQFF. CDR3 bases: TGCGCCAGCAGCCAGCCGTCCACCGCTAGCGGGAGTTTACACAATGAGCAGTTCTTC.

The rearrangement uses TRBV5-1 and TRBJ2-1; the D is unclear. CDR1 SGHRS and CDR2 YFSETQ come from the germline V gene. V was trimmed by 4 bases and J by 5 bases, leaving 13 bases between them. The CDR3 totals 14 residues. DNA for the CDR3: TGCGCCAGCAGCCTCAACTCTCCCGACAATGAGCAGTTCTTC. This gives the protein CASSLNSPDNEQFF.

The chain couples TRBV12-2 to TRBJ2-7; the DNA was not used to check the table's D call, TRBD2. TRBV12-2 is an annotated pseudogene. The CDR3 runs 15 residues. CDR3 protein: CASPLSGVRPWEQYF. CDR3 in DNA: TGTGCAAGTCCCTTAAGCGGGGTACGCCCTTGGGAGCAGTACTTC.

CDR3 sequence: CASSPRAVYEQYF. The CDR3 nucleotides are TGTGCCAGCTCCCCGAGGGCTGTCTACGAGCAGTACTTC. This chain joins TRBV18 and TRBJ2-7; TRBD2 might be the D (5 bases). Trimming pared 6 bases from V and 3 bases from J, leaving 12 bases between. This CDR3 spans 13 amino acids. CDR1 is KGHSH, CDR2 LQKENI, per germline. Using reference TRBV18 and TRBJ2-7 for the parts outside the CDR3, the full variable domain is NAGVMQNPRHLVRRRGQEARLRCSPMKGHSHVYWYRQLPEEGLKFMVYLQKENIIDESGMPKERFSAEFPKEGPSILRIQQVVRGDSAAYFCASSPRAVYEQYFGPGTRLTVT.

The chain joins TRBV10-3 to TRBJ2-7; the D gene could be TRBD1 or TRBD2 (5 bases each). Germline V gives CDR1 ENHRY, CDR2 SYGVKD. The CDR3 loop spans 11 amino acids. V was pared by 8 bases and J by 3 bases, with 8 bases between. For the CDR3, the DNA is TGTGCCATCCGGGACGTCTACGAGCAGTACTTC. This gives the protein CAIRDVYEQYF.

This chain links TRBV5-4 with TRBJ2-2, with 8 positions matching TRBD1. The ends lost 0 bases at V and 7 bases at J; junction bases unmatched: 8. In germline, CDR1 is SGHNT, CDR2 YYREEE (reference sequence). The CDR3 is 16 amino acids. The CDR3 DNA reads as TGTGCCAGCAGCTTGGCCTTCCAGGGGGCGATCGGGGAGCTGTTTTTT. Its translation: CASSLAFQGAIGELFF.

This chain joins TRBV5-4 and TRBJ2-3; 9 bases agree with TRBD1. Trimming cost V 8 bases and J 2 bases; bases outside gene matches: 3. Germline CDR1 reads SGHNT; CDR2 reads YYREEE (reference sequence). There are 13 residues in the CDR3. The CDR3 loop reads CASGQGITDTQYF. In DNA, the CDR3 is TGTGCCAGTGGACAGGGGATCACAGATACGCAGTATTTT.

This clone occurred once. The chain uses TRBV29-1 and TRBJ2-5; 8 bases line up with TRBD2. CDR3 length: 13 residues. CDR1 and CDR2 (germline): SQVTM, ANQGSEA. Trimming at V came to 7 bases and at J to 4 bases, leaving 8 bases not matched to a gene. CDR3 amino acids: CSAGGGVLETQYF. CDR3 DNA sequence: TGCAGCGCCGGGGGGGGTGTTTTAGAGACCCAGTACTTC.

V is TRBV29-1 and J is TRBJ2-1; 9 bases align to TRBD2. This CDR3 comprises 13 residues. Germline trimming cut 5 bases from V and 10 bases from J; bases unmatched to any gene: 9. CDR1 is SQVTM and CDR2 is ANQGSEA in the germline V gene. CDR3 loop: CSVRKLAGIEQFF. CDR3 coding DNA: TGCAGCGTTCGGAAGCTAGCGGGGATAGAGCAGTTCTTC.

The chain is built from TRBV5-1 and TRBJ2-5, with 8 bases lining up with TRBD1. CDR1 is SGHRS, CDR2 YFSETQ, per germline. The CDR3 is made up of 16 amino acids. With 3 bases clipped from V and 1 base from J, the junction kept 8 bases outside the gene matches. The CDR3 coding sequence is TGCGCCAGCAGCTACTCCGGGACAGGAAGCCAAGAGACCCAGTACTTC. Protein: CASSYSGTGSQETQYF.

The sample holds one count of this clone. The rearrangement joins TRBV5-5 to TRBJ2-7, with D tentatively TRBD2 (5 bases). Germline V gene sequence: CDR1 SGHKS, CDR2 YYEKEE (reference sequence). The length of the CDR3 is 14 residues. The germline V and J ends were trimmed by 4 bases and 5 bases, with 16 bases remaining between them. The chain's CDR3 is CASSSYSDSNEQYF. The CDR3 bases are TGTGCCAGCAGCAGCTACTCGGACTCGAACGAGCAGTACTTC.

This chain connects TRBV11-2 to TRBJ2-7; no reliable D call. V lost 5 bases and J lost 9, with 11 bases in between. The CDR3 runs to 11 residues. The germline CDR1 and CDR2 sequences are SGHAT and FQNNGV. DNA for the CDR3: TGTGCCAGCAGCCCCTTAGGAACGCAGTACTTC. It encodes CASSPLGTQYF.

The gene calls are TRBV4-3 and TRBJ2-3, with unresolved D. The CDR3 is 13 residues long. V was pared by 1 base and J by 7 bases, with 9 bases between. CDR1 and CDR2 from the germline V gene are LGHNA and YSLEER. The CDR3 DNA reads TGCGCCAGCAGCCAAGTGTATCGAAATACGCAGTATTTT. Its translation: CASSQVYRNTQYF.

The V call is TRBV9, the J call TRBJ2-7; perhaps TRBD1 as D (6 bases). Trimming stripped 3 bases from V and 3 bases from J, with 16 bases between. The CDR3 consists of 15 residues. Germline V CDR1 and CDR2: SGDLS, YYNGEE. The CDR3 nucleotides read TGTGCCAGCAGCGCGGGGCTGACAGGAAACTACGAGCAGTACTTC. It encodes CASSAGLTGNYEQYF.

The J gene is TRBJ2-2, the V gene TRBV7-9; 8 nucleotides align to TRBD1. The CDR3 sequence is 14 residues long. V dropped 7 bases and J dropped 4; count of bases not matched to a gene: 5. Germline CDR1 and CDR2: SEHNR and FQNEAQ (reference sequence). The CDR3 bases are TGTGCCAGCAAGGGACAGGCCGCCACCGGGGAGCTGTTTTTT. Translation: CASKGQAATGELFF.